This T cell receptor beta chain was captured in a study of T cells after yellow fever vaccination. Looked up from germline, CDR1 is MNHEY and CDR2 is SVGEGT. The CDR3 length is 15 residues. Unmatched junction bases numbered 13, after V lost 11 bases and J lost 1 base. This clonotype was seen only a few times. TCRdb reanalysed the 5' RACE reads using MiXCR and keeps one entry per CDR3 protein. The sample lists a few hundred thousand distinct CDR3 sequences; 15% to 20% were seen once. The sequences come from PBMCs, collected 15 days after the yellow fever booster vaccination. This TCR derives from a man aged 25-45 years who received the YFV17D yellow fever vaccine. V usage is TRBV6-2 or TRBV6-3 and J usage is TRBJ2-7, with 8 bases aligning to TRBD2. CDR3 DNA sequence: TGTGCCGGGAAACTTAGCGGGATATCGTCCTACGAGCAGTACTTC. Translation: CAGKLSGISSYEQYF.